This is a list of T cell receptor beta chains from one sample in a study of blood T cell repertoires in COVID-19. Profiled with immunoSEQ multiplex PCR; TCRdb holds only in-frame clones, not every one. The data contain a few hundred thousand clones, roughly 76% of them singletons. What was sequenced was peripheral blood. These receptors originate from a human donor in a cohort sampled during active COVID-19. The conserved cysteine and the conserved F or W are not part of the CDR3 here. Expanded clones get a size class; other rows say once, few or many, or leave the size out.

TRBV27	-	TRBJ2-7	ASSEQGRYEQY
TRBV23-1	-	TRBJ1-2	ASSQWTGTDYGYT
TRBV5-1	-	TRBJ2-7	ASSGRARSEQY
TRBV5-4	-	TRBJ2-2	ASSLAGGVETGELF
TRBV2	-	TRBJ1-3	ASSSQGSSGNTIY
TRBV27	-	TRBJ2-1	ASSLYLAASGNEQF
TRBV4-3	-	TRBJ1-2	ASSQEPDRGMGYGYT
TRBV19	-	TRBJ1-1	ASSITPGRTEAF
TRBV30	-	TRBJ2-7	AWGSLNEQY
TRBV4-3	-	TRBJ1-3	ASSQGDRGRGNTIY
TRBV10-3	-	TRBJ1-1	AISPYGTNLNTEAF
TRBV5-1	-	TRBJ1-1	ASSLRTANTEAF
TRBV7-2	-	TRBJ2-7	ASTVGGEQY
TRBV6-4	-	TRBJ2-1	ASSVGGAQYNEQF
TRBV7-8	few	TRBJ1-2	ASSGRTGGYGYT
TRBV18	-	TRBJ1-6	ASSNARASPLH
TRBV29-1	-	TRBJ2-3	SVEGQGPQY
TRBV27	few	TRBJ1-2	ASRTRTGLSGYT
TRBV3-1/TRBV3-2	-	TRBJ1-1	ASSQDSRTEAF
TRBV27	-	TRBJ1-1	ASTDRGPNTEAF
TRBV6-2/TRBV6-3	once	TRBJ1-2	ASSPYWTAGTNYGYT
TRBV28	-	TRBJ2-7	ASRTRGRGYEQY
TRBV5-1	-	TRBJ2-5	ASSLLLAGGVETQY
TRBV9	-	TRBJ2-3	ASSTGLAAYTDTQY
TRBV27	-	TRBJ2-7	ASSSGTSGRYHEQY
TRBV11-3	-	TRBJ2-2	ASGRKAGPTGELF
TRBV27	-	TRBJ2-1	ASSVSGPLYNEQF
TRBV13	-	TRBJ1-6	ASSYGQGDSPLH
TRBV28	-	TRBJ1-5	ASTRQGNQPQH
TRBV10-3	-	TRBJ2-5	AISEWSRETQY
TRBV5-4	-	TRBJ2-1	ASSSKREPYNEQF
TRBV6-2/TRBV6-3	-	TRBJ2-7	ASSYSRGIHEQY
TRBV28	-	TRBJ2-7	ASSSASGQRTSYEQY
TRBV28	-	TRBJ1-1	ASSLSVSAAF
TRBV15	-	TRBJ1-1	ATSRREGLPNTEAF
TRBV5-4	few	TRBJ1-5	ASTPFSDSQGQPQH
TRBV6-6	-	TRBJ2-1	ASTQSQDEQF
TRBV5-1	-	TRBJ1-1	ASSLPGTGTNTEAF
TRBV11-3	-	TRBJ2-1	ASSSGVGYRGNEQF
TRBV5-4	-	TRBJ2-1	ASSGPGEQF
TRBV6-5	once	TRBJ2-1	ASSYSRYNEQF
TRBV19	-	TRBJ2-7	ASNRGQGNYEQY
TRBV4-1	-	TRBJ1-1	ASSQAGLGATEAF
TRBV9	-	TRBJ2-5	ASSVGGQQETQY
TRBV7-9	once	TRBJ1-2	ASSFDSRRVRYGYT
TRBV7-9	-	TRBJ1-3	ASSSGLTLSGNTIY
TRBV27	few	TRBJ2-1	ASSSTSNEQF
TRBV15	-	TRBJ2-5	ATSRDLLLGQGQETQY
TRBV24-1	-	TRBJ2-7	ATSEPGQGFYEQY
TRBV7-9	once	TRBJ2-5	ASRPGVLYQETQY
TRBV19	-	TRBJ1-3	ASSIIPSSGNTIY
TRBV28	-	TRBJ2-1	ASSPPWGLAGYKEQF